This T cell receptor (beta chain) was observed in a study of blood T cell repertoires in COVID-19. As to this clone: The same CDR3 can be traced to other DNA sequences in this sample.

CDR1 is SGHRS and CDR2 is YFSETQ in the germline V gene. The V segment lost 2 bases and the J segment 2 bases; nucleotides outside the gene matches: 2. CDR3 size: 15 residues. The method was immunoSEQ multiplex PCR; TCRdb's version includes in-frame clones alone and lacks a portion of them. The sample comprises 150,000 to 200,000 clones, around four fifths of which are singletons, and roughly 2.8% rests with the top ten. Sequencing input: peripheral blood. The sequence came from a woman of 80 years or more with active or convalescent COVID-19. The chain employs TRBV5-1 and TRBJ2-1; 9 nucleotides line up with TRBD2. The CDR3 sequence is CASSLSGGTYNEQFF. CDR3 coding DNA: TGCGCCAGCAGCTTAAGCGGGGGGACCTACAATGAGCAGTTCTTC.